Listed here are 26 T cell receptor beta chains from one sample, sequenced in a study of shared clonotypes between healthy human individuals. Positive CCR7 selection of CD45RO-negative cells yielded the naive CD8 cells, and terminally differentiated effector memory CD45RA+ cells were excluded. Measured with immunoSEQ multiplex PCR; TCRdb has only the in-frame clones, and not every one. The table records about 2 million clones, about 95% of them present only once. The sequencing sample was made of naive CD8+ T cells sorted from blood. Every receptor here comes from a man between 18 and 29 years old in good health.

The chain uses TRBV18 and TRBJ2-1, with TRBD2 identical over 9 bases. The trim removed 3 bases at V and 8 bases at J, leaving 11 bases unmatched. Germline V gene data show CDR1 as KGHSH and CDR2 as LQKENI. CDR3 length: 16 residues. CDR3 loop: CASSPGASGNSDEQFF. CDR3 nucleotide sequence: TGTGCCAGCTCACCCGGGGCTAGCGGGAATAGCGATGAGCAGTTCTTC.

The chain uses TRBV9 and TRBJ2-1; 11 bases line up with TRBD2. Germline V CDR1 and CDR2: SGDLS, YYNGEE. The V and J ends lost 4 bases and 6 bases, in that order; junction bases with no gene match: 3. CDR3 length: 14 residues. The CDR3: CASSRSGGANEQFF. The CDR3 bases are TGTGCCAGCAGCCGTAGCGGGGGGGCCAATGAGCAGTTCTTC.

The V and J genes are TRBV11-3 and TRBJ2-7, with D perhaps given as TRBD1 or TRBD2 (7 bases each). Germline V gives CDR1 SGHNT, CDR2 YENEEA. The ends were cut back, 5 bases at V and 7 bases at J, with 15 bases in the middle. This CDR3 is built from 13 residues. The chain's CDR3 is CASSPDQGGEQYF. The CDR3, as DNA: TGTGCCAGCAGCCCTGATCAGGGGGGGGAGCAGTACTTC.

The rearrangement joins TRBV27 to TRBJ2-6; no clear D. Trimming removed 5 bases at V and 4 bases at J, with 9 bases between. The CDR3 length is 14 residues. CDR1 is MNHEY, CDR2 SMNVEV, per germline (reference sequence). The CDR3 region has the DNA TGTGCCAGCAGTGAACGCGACGGGGCCAACGTCCTGACTTTC. This encodes CASSERDGANVLTF.

V and J are TRBV29-1 and TRBJ1-1; no clear D gene. The length of the CDR3 is 11 residues. Germline V CDR1 and CDR2: SQVTM, ANQGSEA. The V gene lost 2 bases and the J gene lost 5 bases, with 6 bases spanning the gap. DNA of the CDR3: TGCAGCGTTGAATGGAGGACTGAAGCTTTCTTT. It specifies CSVEWRTEAFF.

In this sample, this clone turned up once. The sample has other DNA sequences that encode this CDR3 too. This rearrangement joins TRBV4-3 to TRBJ2-1; no clear D. This CDR3 is built from 13 residues. V lost 1 base and J 7 bases, leaving 8 bases between the germline ends. Germline CDR1 and CDR2: LGHNA and YSLEER. The CDR3 DNA sequence: TGCGCCAGCAGCCAAGTCCTAGGTAATGAGCAGTTCTTC. Its protein is CASSQVLGNEQFF.

Worth noting for this clone: Other nucleotide sequences in the sample specify the same CDR3. The chain employs TRBV9 and TRBJ2-1; possibly TRBD1 or TRBD2 for D (5 bases each). V dropped 0 bases and J dropped 3 bases, with 10 bases sitting between them. CDR3 size: 15 residues. Germline V gene sequence: CDR1 SGDLS, CDR2 YYNGEE. The CDR3 DNA sequence: TGTGCCAGCAGCGTAGGGGCAGGGAGCTACAATGAGCAGTTCTTC. Protein product: CASSVGAGSYNEQFF.

This chain joins TRBV5-6 and TRBJ2-5; no reliable D call. Germline V gene data show CDR1 as SGHDT and CDR2 as YYEEEE. CDR3 length: 14 amino acids. V lost 3 bases, J lost 4 bases, and 13 bases lay in between. For the CDR3, the DNA is TGTGCCAGCAGCTGGGGTGGGGTAGGAGAGACCCAGTACTTC. It yields the protein CASSWGGVGETQYF. The full variable domain, in which reference TRBV5-6 and TRBJ2-5 provide the parts outside the CDR3, is DAGVTQSPTHLIKTRGQQVTLRCSPKSGHDTVSWYQQALGQGPQFIFQYYEEEERQRGNFPDRFSGHQFPNYSSELNVNALLLGDSALYLCASSWGGVGETQYFGPGTRLLVL.

The chain couples TRBV27 to TRBJ1-4; D gene unclear. Germline values: CDR1 MNHEY, CDR2 SMNVEV (reference sequence). The V and J ends lost 3 bases and 5 bases respectively, with 16 bases between them. The CDR3 spans 16 residues. The CDR3 loop is CASSFFPGAANEKLFF. The CDR3 DNA reads TGTGCCAGCAGTTTTTTCCCGGGAGCAGCGAATGAAAAACTGTTTTTT.

V is TRBV28 and J is TRBJ1-4; D possibly corresponds to TRBD1 (6 bases). CDR3 length equals 15 residues. V lost 3 bases and J 3 bases, leaving 11 bases between the germline ends. Per the germline V gene, CDR1 is MDHEN and CDR2 is SYDVKM. The CDR3 bases are TGTGCCAGCAGTTTGACAGGAACTGCTAATGAAAAACTGTTTTTT. This translates into CASSLTGTANEKLFF.

The V gene is TRBV6-5, the J gene TRBJ2-2; 9 positions agree with TRBD2. The trim removed 4 bases at V and 4 bases at J, leaving 4 bases unmatched. The V gene's germline CDR1 is MNHEY and CDR2 SVGAGI. The CDR3 sequence is 15 residues long. This CDR3 is CASSLAGEGTGELFF. CDR3 nucleotides: TGTGCCAGCAGTTTAGCGGGAGAGGGCACCGGGGAGCTGTTTTTT.

This clone was found once. The chain recombines TRBV4-1 with TRBJ2-2, with D possibly matching TRBD1 (5 bases). The CDR3 contains 14 residues. V was cut by 4 bases and J by 3 bases, with 9 bases left in between. The germline CDR1 and CDR2 sequences are MGHRA and YSYEKL. The CDR3 sequence: CASSLRVYTGELFF. CDR3 coding DNA: TGCGCCAGCAGCCTCAGGGTGTACACCGGGGAGCTGTTTTTT.

The rearrangement links TRBV2 to TRBJ2-5, with 9 nucleotides matching TRBD2. Germline lookup yields CDR1 SNHLY and CDR2 FYNNEI. V shed 7 bases and J 4 bases; nucleotides not matched to a gene: 10. CDR3 size: 15 residues. The CDR3 sequence is CASTGSSLAGETQYF. In DNA, the CDR3 is TGTGCCAGCACCGGGAGCTCACTAGCGGGAGAGACCCAGTACTTC. Combining the CDR3 with reference TRBV2 and TRBJ2-5 gives the whole variable domain EPEVTQTPSHQVTQMGQEVILRCVPISNHLYFYWYRQILGQKVEFLVSFYNNEISEKSEIFDDQFSVERPDGSNFTLKIRSTKLEDSAMYFCASTGSSLAGETQYFGPGTRLLVL.

Note on this clone: Different DNA sequences within this sample yield the same CDR3. V and J are TRBV6-6 and TRBJ1-1; D is uncertain. CDR3 size: 12 residues. V lost 2 bases, J lost 4 bases, and 5 bases lay in between. The germline gives CDR1 MNHNY, CDR2 SVGAGI (reference sequence). CDR3 sequence reads: CASSYAGTEAFF. DNA for the CDR3: TGTGCCAGCAGTTACGCCGGCACTGAAGCTTTCTTT.

The chain recombines TRBV15 with TRBJ2-7; D not resolved. From germline, CDR1 is LNHNV and CDR2 YYDKDF (reference sequence). CDR3 length equals 13 residues. V shed 3 bases and J shed 1 base, with 7 bases lying between them. CDR3 region: CATSRAQSYEQYF. The CDR3 region has the DNA TGTGCCACCAGCAGGGCGCAATCCTACGAGCAGTACTTC.

The V gene is TRBV7-6, the J gene TRBJ1-6; the D is unclear. CDR1 is SGHVS, CDR2 FNYEAQ, per germline. Between the trimmed V and J ends, which lost 2 bases and 7 bases, there was a span of 15 bases. The CDR3 has 16 amino acids. For the CDR3, the DNA is TGTGCCAGCAGCTTAATTAGCGGACCGACGAATTCACCCCTCCACTTT. Its translation: CASSLISGPTNSPLHF. The full variable domain, in which reference TRBV7-6 and TRBJ1-6 provide the parts outside the CDR3, is GAGVSQSPRYKVTKRGQDVALRCDPISGHVSLYWYRQALGQGPEFLTYFNYEAQQDKSGLPNDRFSAERPEGSISTLTIQRTEQRDSAMYRCASSLISGPTNSPLHFGNGTRLTVT.

The chain uses TRBV5-6 and TRBJ2-3; no firm D call. This CDR3 has 14 residues. Germline V gene lookup returns CDR1 SGHDT and CDR2 YYEEEE. The V end lost 0 bases, the J end lost 2 bases, and 7 bases lay between the germline ends. The CDR3 bases are TGTGCCAGCAGCTTGGGGGATTACACAGATACGCAGTATTTT. Amino acids: CASSLGDYTDTQYF.

V usage is TRBV28 and J usage is TRBJ2-3; 8 nucleotides align to TRBD2. The germline V gene has CDR1 MDHEN and CDR2 SYDVKM. The junction had 11 bases not matched to a gene; V was cut back by 7 bases and J by 2 bases. The CDR3 contains 16 residues. In DNA form, the CDR3 reads TGTGCCAGCACCCCAGGGGTTAGCGGGATCACAGATACGCAGTATTTT. Encoded protein: CASTPGVSGITDTQYF.

The rearrangement uses TRBV4-3 and TRBJ2-3, with D uncertain. CDR1 is LGHNA and CDR2 is YSLEER in the germline V gene. This CDR3 spans 13 amino acids. Trimming pared 6 bases from V and 1 base from J, leaving 8 bases between. The CDR3 coding sequence is TGCGCCAGCAGAAAGAGGCGCACAGATACGCAGTATTTT. Its translation: CASRKRRTDTQYF.

Comments on this clone: The same CDR3 can be traced to other DNA sequences in this sample. V and J are TRBV27 and TRBJ2-6; D gene ambiguous. Trimming took off 6 bases at V and 0 bases at J, with 3 bases between the two ends. The germline V gene encodes CDR1 MNHEY and CDR2 SMNVEV (reference sequence). This CDR3 spans 13 amino acids. CDR3 amino acids: CASSSSGANVLTF. The DNA for the CDR3 is TGTGCCAGCAGCAGCTCTGGGGCCAACGTCCTGACTTTC. The full variable domain, rest sourced from reference TRBV27 and TRBJ2-6, is EAQVTQNPRYLITVTGKKLTVTCSQNMNHEYMSWYRQDPGLGLRQIYYSMNVEVTDKGDVPEGYKVSRKEKRNFPLILESPSPNQTSLYFCASSSSGANVLTFGAGSRLTVL.

The chain has TRBV27 and TRBJ2-3; D remains unclear. Germline CDR1 reads MNHEY; CDR2 reads SMNVEV (reference sequence). This CDR3 is built from 14 residues. V lost 0 bases, J lost 3 bases, and 7 bases lay in between. CDR3 DNA: TGTGCCAGCAGTTTATCAACGGCTACAGATACGCAGTATTTT. This codes for CASSLSTATDTQYF.

A few counts support this clone. Other DNA sequences in the sample encode the same CDR3. V gene TRBV27 combines with J gene TRBJ2-7; no firm D call. The CDR3 sequence is 11 residues long. Trimming took 4 bases from V and 3 from J, leaving 4 bases between them. Germline loops: CDR1 MNHEY, CDR2 SMNVEV (reference sequence). The CDR3 sequence: CASSSYYEQYF. The CDR3 nucleotides are TGTGCCAGCAGTTCCTACTACGAGCAGTACTTC.

The chain recombines TRBV14 with TRBJ1-2; D is unresolved. The CDR3 has 13 amino acids. CDR1 SGHDN and CDR2 FVKESK come from the germline V gene. V lost 1 base to trimming and J lost 3 bases, with 6 bases between them. The CDR3 loop reads CASSQVVYYGYTF. The CDR3 DNA reads as TGTGCCAGCAGCCAAGTTGTCTACTATGGCTACACCTTC.

This chain joins TRBV27 and TRBJ2-7; D unclear. The germline V and J ends were trimmed by 2 bases and 2 bases, with 10 bases remaining between them. The length of the CDR3 is 14 residues. Germline CDR1 and CDR2: MNHEY and SMNVEV (reference sequence). As DNA, the CDR3 is TGTGCCAGCAGTTTACTAGACACTACCTACGAGCAGTACTTC. Its protein is CASSLLDTTYEQYF.

V usage is TRBV29-1 and J usage is TRBJ2-3, with D possibly matching TRBD2 (6 bases). This CDR3 region has 18 residues. Germline CDR1 reads SQVTM; CDR2 reads ANQGSEA. V lost 8 bases and J lost 0, with 27 bases in between. Here the CDR3 reads CSPRIRMAAGISTDTQYF. The CDR3 bases are TGCAGCCCTCGAATTAGGATGGCGGCGGGAATTAGCACAGATACGCAGTATTTT.

The gene calls are TRBV4-1 and TRBJ2-5; 12 nucleotides match TRBD2. There are 17 residues in the CDR3. Germline CDR1 is MGHRA and CDR2 is YSYEKL. J was trimmed by 6 bases and V by 2 bases; bases with no gene match: 10. DNA of the CDR3: TGCGCCAGCAGCCAACCTTCGACTAGCGGGAGCATGAAGACCCAGTACTTC. Protein product: CASSQPSTSGSMKTQYF.